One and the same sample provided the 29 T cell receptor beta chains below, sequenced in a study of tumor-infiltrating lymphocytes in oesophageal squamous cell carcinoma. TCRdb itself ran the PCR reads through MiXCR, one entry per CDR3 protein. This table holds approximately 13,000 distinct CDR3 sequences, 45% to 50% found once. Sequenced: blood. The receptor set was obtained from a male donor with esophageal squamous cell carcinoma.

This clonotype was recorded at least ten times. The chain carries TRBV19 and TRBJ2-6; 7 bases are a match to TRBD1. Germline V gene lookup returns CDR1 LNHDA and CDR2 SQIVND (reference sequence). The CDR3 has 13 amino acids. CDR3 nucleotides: TGTGCAGGCAGGGGGTCTGGGGCCAACGTCCTGACTTTC. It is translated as CAGRGSGANVLTF.

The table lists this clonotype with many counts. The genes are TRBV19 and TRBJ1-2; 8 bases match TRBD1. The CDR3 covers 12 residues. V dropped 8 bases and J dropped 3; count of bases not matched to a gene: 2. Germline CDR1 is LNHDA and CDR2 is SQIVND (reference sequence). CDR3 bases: TGTGCCAGTGAGACAGGGGACTATGGCTACACCTTC. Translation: CASETGDYGYTF.

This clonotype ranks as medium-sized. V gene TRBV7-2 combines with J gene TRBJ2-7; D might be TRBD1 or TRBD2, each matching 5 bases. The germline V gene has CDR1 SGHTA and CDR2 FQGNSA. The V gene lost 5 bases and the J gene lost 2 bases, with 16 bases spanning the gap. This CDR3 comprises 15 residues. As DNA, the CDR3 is TGTGCCAGCAGCACAAAAGCCGGGACGCCCTACGAGCAGTACTTC. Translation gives CASSTKAGTPYEQYF.

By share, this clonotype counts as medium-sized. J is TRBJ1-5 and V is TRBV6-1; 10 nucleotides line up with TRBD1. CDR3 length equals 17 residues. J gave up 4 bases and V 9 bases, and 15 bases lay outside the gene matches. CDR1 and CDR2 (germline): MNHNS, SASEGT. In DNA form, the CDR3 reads TGTGCCAGTGCTAGGGAAAGACAGGGGGCGAGTAATCAGCCCCAGCATTTT. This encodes CASARERQGASNQPQHF.

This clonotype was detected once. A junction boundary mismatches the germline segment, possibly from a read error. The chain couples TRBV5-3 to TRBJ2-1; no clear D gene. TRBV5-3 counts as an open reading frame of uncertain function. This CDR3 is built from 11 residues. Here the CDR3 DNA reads TGTGCCAGCAGCTTTGAACGTGAGCAGTTCTTC. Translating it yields CASSFEREQFF.

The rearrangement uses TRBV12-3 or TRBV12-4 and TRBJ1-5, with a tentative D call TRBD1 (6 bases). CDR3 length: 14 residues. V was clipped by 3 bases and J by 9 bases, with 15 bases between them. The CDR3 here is CASSFGGPLGPQHF. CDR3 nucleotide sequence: TGTGCCAGCAGTTTTGGGGGGCCCTTGGGGCCCCAGCATTTT.

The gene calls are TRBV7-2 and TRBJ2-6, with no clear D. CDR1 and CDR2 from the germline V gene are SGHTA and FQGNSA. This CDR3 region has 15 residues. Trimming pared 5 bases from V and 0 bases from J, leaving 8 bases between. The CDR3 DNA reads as TGTGCCAGCAGCCTCCTCGTCTCTGGGGCCAACGTCCTGACTTTC. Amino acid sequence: CASSLLVSGANVLTF.

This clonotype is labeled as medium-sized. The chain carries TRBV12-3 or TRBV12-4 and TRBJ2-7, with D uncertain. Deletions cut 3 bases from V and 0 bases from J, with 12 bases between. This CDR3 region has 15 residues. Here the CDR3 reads CASSFALRSSYEQYF. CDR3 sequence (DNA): TGTGCCAGCAGTTTTGCTCTACGGAGCTCCTACGAGCAGTACTTC.

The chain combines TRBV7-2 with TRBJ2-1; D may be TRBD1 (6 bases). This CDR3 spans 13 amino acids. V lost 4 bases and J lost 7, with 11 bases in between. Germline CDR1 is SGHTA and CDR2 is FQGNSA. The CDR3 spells CASSSRGINEQFF. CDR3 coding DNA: TGTGCCAGCAGCTCTAGGGGGATAAATGAGCAGTTCTTC.

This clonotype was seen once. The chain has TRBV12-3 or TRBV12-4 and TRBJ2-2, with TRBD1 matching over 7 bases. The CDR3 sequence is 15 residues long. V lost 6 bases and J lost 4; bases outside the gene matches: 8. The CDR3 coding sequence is TGTGCCAGCAGCGGACAGGTTTTAAGCACCGGGGAGCTGTTTTTT. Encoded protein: CASSGQVLSTGELFF.

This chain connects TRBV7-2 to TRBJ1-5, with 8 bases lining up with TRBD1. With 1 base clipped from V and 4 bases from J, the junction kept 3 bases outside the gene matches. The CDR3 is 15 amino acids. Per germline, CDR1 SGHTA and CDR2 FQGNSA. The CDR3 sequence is CASSLVGQVNQPQHF. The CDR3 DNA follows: TGTGCCAGCAGCTTAGTGGGACAGGTAAATCAGCCCCAGCATTTT.

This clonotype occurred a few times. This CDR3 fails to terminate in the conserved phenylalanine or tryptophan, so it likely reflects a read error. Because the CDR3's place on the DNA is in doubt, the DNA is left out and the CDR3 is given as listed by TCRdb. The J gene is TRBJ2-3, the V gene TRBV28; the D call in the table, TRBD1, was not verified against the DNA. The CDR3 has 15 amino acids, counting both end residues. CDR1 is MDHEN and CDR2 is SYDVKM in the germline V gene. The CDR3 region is CAITPQDQETQYFGP.

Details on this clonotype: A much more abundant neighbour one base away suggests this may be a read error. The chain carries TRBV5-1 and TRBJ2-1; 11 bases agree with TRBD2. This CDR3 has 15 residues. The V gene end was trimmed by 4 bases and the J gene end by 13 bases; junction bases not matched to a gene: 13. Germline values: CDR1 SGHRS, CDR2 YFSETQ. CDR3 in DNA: TGCGCCAGCAGCGAAACTAGCGGGAGTGATGAGACCCAGTTCTTC. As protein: CASSETSGSDETQFF.

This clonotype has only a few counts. The CDR3 DNA reads as TGTGCCAGCAGCCGGAGCGGGTCAAACGAGCAGTACTTC. As protein: CASSRSGSNEQYF. The chain links TRBV7-6 to TRBJ2-5; tentative D call: TRBD2 (6 bases). The J call is in doubt because the DNA end fits TRBJ2-7 better. Germline V gives CDR1 SGHVS, CDR2 FNYEAQ. The CDR3 spans 13 residues.

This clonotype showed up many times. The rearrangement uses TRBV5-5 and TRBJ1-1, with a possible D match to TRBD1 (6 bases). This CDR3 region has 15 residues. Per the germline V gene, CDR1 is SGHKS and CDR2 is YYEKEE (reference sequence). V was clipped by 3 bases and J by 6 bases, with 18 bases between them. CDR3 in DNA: TGTGCCAGCAGCTCGGGGACACAGAAGTTCGCTGAAGCTTTCTTT. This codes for CASSSGTQKFAEAFF.

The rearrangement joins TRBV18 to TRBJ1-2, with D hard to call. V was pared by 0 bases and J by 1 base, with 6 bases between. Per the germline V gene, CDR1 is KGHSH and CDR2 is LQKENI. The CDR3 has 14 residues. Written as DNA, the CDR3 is TGTGCCAGCTCACCACCTGGGGTTAACTATGGCTACACCTTC. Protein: CASSPPGVNYGYTF.

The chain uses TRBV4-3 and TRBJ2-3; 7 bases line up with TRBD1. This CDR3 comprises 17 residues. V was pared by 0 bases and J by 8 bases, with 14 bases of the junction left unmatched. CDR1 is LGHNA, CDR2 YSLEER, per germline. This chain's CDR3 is CASSQDTPTGNAGTQYF. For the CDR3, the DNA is TGCGCCAGCAGCCAAGACACCCCGACAGGGAATGCGGGTACGCAGTATTTT.

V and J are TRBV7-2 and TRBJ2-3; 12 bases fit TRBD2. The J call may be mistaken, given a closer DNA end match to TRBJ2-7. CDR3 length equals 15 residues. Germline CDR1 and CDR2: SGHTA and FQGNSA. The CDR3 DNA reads TGTGCCAGCAGCTTAGCTGGGACTAGCGGGTACGAGCAGTACTTC. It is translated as CASSLAGTSGYEQYF.

CDR3 sequence: CASSLPAGDYNEQFF. As DNA, the CDR3 is TGTGCCAGCAGTTTACCAGCGGGGGATTACAATGAGCAGTTCTTC. The rearrangement uses TRBV28 and TRBJ2-5; 8 bases fit TRBD2. The J call is in doubt because the DNA end fits TRBJ2-1 better. CDR3 length equals 15 residues. Germline assignment: CDR1 MDHEN and CDR2 SYDVKM.

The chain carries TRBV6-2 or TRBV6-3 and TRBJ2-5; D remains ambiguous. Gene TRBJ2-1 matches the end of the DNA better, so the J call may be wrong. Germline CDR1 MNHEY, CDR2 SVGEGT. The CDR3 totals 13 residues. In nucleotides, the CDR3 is TGTGCCAGCAGTGCCTACTCGGTCAATGAGCAGTTCTTC. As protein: CASSAYSVNEQFF.

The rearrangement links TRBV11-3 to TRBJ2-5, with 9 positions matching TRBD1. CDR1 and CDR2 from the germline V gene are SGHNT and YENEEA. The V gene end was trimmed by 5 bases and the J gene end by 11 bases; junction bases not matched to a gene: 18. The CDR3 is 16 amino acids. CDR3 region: CASSPRQGQGYNEQYF. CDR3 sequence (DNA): TGTGCCAGCAGCCCGCGACAGGGACAGGGATACAATGAGCAGTACTTC.

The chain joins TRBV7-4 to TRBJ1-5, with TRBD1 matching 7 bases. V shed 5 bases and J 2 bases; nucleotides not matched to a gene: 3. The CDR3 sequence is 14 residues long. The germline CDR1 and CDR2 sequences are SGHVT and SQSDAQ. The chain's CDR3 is CASSPGGRNQPQHF. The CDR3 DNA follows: TGTGCCAGCAGCCCAGGGGGACGCAATCAGCCCCAGCATTTT. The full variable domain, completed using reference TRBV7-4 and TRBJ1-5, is GAGVSQSPRYKVAKRGRDVALRCDSISGHVTLYWYRQTLGQGSEVLTYSQSDAQRDKSGRPSGRFSAERPERSVSTLKIQRTEQGDSAVYLCASSPGGRNQPQHFGDGTRLSIL.

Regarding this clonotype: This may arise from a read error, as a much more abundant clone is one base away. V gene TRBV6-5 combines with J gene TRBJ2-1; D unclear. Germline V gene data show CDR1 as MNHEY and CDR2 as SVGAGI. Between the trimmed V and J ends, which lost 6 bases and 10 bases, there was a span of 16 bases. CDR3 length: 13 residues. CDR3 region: CASRDDFGWEQFF. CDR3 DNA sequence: TGTGCCAGCAGGGACGACTTTGGGTGGGAGCAGTTCTTC.

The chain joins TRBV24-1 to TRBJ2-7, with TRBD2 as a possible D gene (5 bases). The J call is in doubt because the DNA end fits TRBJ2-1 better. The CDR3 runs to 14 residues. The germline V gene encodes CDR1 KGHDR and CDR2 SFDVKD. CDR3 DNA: TGTGCCACCAGTGAGCGGGCCCCCATGGGTGAGCAGTTCTTC. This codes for CATSERAPMGEQFF.

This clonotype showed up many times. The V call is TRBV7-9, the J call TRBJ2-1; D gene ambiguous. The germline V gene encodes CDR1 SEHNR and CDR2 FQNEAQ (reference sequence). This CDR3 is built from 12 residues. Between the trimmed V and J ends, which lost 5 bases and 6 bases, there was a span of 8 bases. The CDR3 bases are TGTGCCAGCAGCACCAAGGGCAATGAGCAGTTCTTC. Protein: CASSTKGNEQFF.

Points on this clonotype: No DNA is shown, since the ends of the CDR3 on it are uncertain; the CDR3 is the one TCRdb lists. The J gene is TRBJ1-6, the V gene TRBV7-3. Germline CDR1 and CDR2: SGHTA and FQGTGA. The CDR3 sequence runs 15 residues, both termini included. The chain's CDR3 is CASSRRTSMRAVLRF.

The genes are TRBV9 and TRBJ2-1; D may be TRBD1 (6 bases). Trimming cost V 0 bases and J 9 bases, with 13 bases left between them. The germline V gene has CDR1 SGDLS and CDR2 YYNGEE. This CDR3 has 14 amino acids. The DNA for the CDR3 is TGTGCCAGCAGCGTAGGAATAGGGGGTGGTGAGCAGTTCTTC. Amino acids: CASSVGIGGGEQFF.

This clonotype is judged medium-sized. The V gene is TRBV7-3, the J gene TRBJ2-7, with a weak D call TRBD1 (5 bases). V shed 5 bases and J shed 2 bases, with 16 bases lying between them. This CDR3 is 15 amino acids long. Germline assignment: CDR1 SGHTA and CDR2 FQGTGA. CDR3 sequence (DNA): TGTGCCAGCAGCCTAAGGAAGGGGCCCGCCTACGAGCAGTACTTC. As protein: CASSLRKGPAYEQYF.

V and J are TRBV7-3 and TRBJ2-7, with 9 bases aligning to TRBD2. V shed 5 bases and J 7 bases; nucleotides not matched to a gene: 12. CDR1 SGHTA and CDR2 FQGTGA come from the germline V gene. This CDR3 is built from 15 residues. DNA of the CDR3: TGTGCCAGCAGCCTAAGCGGGAGGTATAAGGATGAGCAGTACTTC. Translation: CASSLSGRYKDEQYF. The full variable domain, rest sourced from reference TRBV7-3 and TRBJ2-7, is GAGVSQTPSNKVTEKGKYVELRCDPISGHTALYWYRQSLGQGPEFLIYFQGTGAADDSGLPNDRFFAVRPEGSVSTLKIQRTERGDSAVYLCASSLSGRYKDEQYFGPGTRLTVT.